This T cell receptor (beta chain) comes out of a study of a mutant IDH1 vaccine in newly diagnosed glioma. Study as a whole: Vaccines were begun 4-6 weeks after radiotherapy alone, or with temozolomide cycles. Before enrollment, the patients had been treated with radiotherapy alone, temozolomide alone, or both together. Most of them had received both.

This clone was detected once. No antigen is known for it. The CDR3 covers 15 residues. Germline V gene lookup returns CDR1 MNHNY and CDR2 SVGAGI (reference sequence). V lost 2 bases, J lost 0 bases, and 1 base stayed unmatched. The assay was immunoSEQ multiplex PCR, and TCRdb's table has in-frame clones only and misses some. The sample yields tens of thousands of clones, roughly nine tenths seen once. The time point is: week 5, during vaccination. Vaccination used 300 ug of mutant IDH1 20-mer peptide per dose, with topical imiquimod. The rearrangement links TRBV6-6 to TRBJ2-5; 9 bases are a match to TRBD2. The receptor's source is a woman aged 45-60 years with glioma. The sequenced sample was PBMCs, obtained from a glioma patient whose treatment included an IDH1 peptide vaccine. CDR3 protein: CASSYLAGYQETQYF. CDR3 nucleotides: TGTGCCAGCAGTTACCTAGCGGGATACCAAGAGACCCAGTACTTC.